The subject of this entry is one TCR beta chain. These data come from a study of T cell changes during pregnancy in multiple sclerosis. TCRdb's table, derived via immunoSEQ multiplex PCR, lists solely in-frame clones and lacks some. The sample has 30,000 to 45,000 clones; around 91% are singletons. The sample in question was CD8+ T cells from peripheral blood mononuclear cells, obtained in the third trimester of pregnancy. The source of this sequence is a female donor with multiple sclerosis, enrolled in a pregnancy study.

CDR3 coding DNA: TGTGCCAGCAATAAGGAGGGTTACACTGAAGCTTTCTTT. Protein product: CASNKEGYTEAFF. The rearrangement links TRBV5-4 to TRBJ1-1; no clear D gene. The length of the CDR3 is 13 residues. Germline V CDR1 and CDR2: SGHNT, YYREEE (reference sequence). The germline V and J ends were trimmed by 6 bases and 3 bases, with 12 bases remaining between them.